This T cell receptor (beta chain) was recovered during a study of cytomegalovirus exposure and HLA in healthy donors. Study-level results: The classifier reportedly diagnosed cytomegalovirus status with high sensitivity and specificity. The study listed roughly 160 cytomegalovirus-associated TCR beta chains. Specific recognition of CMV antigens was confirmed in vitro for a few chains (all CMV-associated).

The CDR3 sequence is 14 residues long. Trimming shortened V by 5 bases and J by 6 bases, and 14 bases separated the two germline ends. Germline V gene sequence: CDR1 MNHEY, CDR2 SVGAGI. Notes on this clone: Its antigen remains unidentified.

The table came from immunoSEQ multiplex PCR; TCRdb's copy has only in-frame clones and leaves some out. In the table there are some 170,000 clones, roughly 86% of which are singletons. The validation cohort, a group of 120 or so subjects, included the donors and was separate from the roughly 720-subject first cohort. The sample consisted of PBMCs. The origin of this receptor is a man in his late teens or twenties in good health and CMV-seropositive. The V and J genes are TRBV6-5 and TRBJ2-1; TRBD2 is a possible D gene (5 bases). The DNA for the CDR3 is TGTGCCAGCAGTGGACTCAGGTGGGGCAATGAGCAGTTCTTC. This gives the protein CASSGLRWGNEQFF.